This T cell receptor (beta chain) was captured in a study of blood T cell repertoires in COVID-19. Clones were sequenced by immunoSEQ multiplex PCR, and TCRdb holds only the in-frame ones, with some missing. The profile shows around 100,000 clones, roughly 84% of them singletons. CDR1 and CDR2 from the germline V gene are WNHNN and SYGVQD (reference sequence). V shed 6 bases, J shed 5 bases, and the junction held 4 bases outside the gene matches. The CDR3 extends over 13 amino acids. This TCR derives from a woman between 70 and 85 years old with acute or convalescent COVID-19. The sample taken for sequencing was peripheral blood. This rearrangement joins TRBV10-1 to TRBJ1-2; 9 bases are shared with TRBD1. CDR3 region: CASSRDRAYGYTF. CDR3 in DNA: TGCGCCAGCAGCCGGGACAGGGCGTATGGCTACACCTTC.